This T cell receptor (beta chain) comes out of a study of blood T cell repertoires in COVID-19. Per the original data handling: Reference gene primer amplification yielded estimated nucleated cell counts. Profiling relied on immunoSEQ multiplex PCR, and the TCRdb table lists in-frame clones only, not all of them. V and J calls and clone size are those listed in that table; D and trimming were worked out from the DNA. This sample has 250,000 to 300,000 clones, with approximately 86% found just once. V lost 5 bases and J 5 bases, leaving 22 bases between the germline ends. Germline V gene sequence: CDR1 SGHNT, CDR2 YYREEE (reference sequence). The CDR3 is 17 residues long.

The material sequenced was peripheral blood. This chain uses TRBV5-4 with TRBJ2-2; D perhaps matches TRBD2 (5 bases). This TCR came from a woman under 40 with acute or convalescent COVID-19. CDR3 in amino acids: CASSSSSRAVGTGELFF. As DNA, the CDR3 is TGTGCCAGCAGTTCCTCCTCGAGGGCGGTGGGAACCGGGGAGCTGTTTTTT.